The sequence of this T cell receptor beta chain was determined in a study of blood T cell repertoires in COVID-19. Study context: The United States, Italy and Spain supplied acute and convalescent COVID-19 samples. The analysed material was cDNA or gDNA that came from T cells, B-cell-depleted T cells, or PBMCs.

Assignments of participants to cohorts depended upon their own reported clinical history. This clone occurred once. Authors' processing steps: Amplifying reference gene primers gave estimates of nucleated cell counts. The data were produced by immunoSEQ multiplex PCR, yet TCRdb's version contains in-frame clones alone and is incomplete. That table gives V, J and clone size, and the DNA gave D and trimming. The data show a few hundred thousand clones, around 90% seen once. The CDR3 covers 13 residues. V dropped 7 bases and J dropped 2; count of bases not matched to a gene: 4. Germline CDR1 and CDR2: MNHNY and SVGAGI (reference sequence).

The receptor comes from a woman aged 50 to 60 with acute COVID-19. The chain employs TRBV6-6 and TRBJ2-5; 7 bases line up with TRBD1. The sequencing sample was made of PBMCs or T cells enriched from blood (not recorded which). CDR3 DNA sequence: TGTGCCAGCAAGGGGGCCCGTCAAGAGACCCAGTACTTC. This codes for CASKGARQETQYF.